This T cell receptor (beta chain) was identified during a study of regulatory T cells in long-lasting Graves disease. Study findings and constraints: The TCR repertoire of persistent Graves' patients was less diverse than that of newly diagnosed ones. There was favoring of TRBV28, TRBJ1-2 and TRBJ2-5 in persistent disease.

Time point described: persistent/refractory GD, antithyroid drugs over 5 years with positive TRAb. Construction of the TCR library relied on RNA isolated from PBMCs. Staff took roughly 9 milliliters of peripheral blood and put it into EDTA tubes. This clonotype has a handful of counts. Antigen: not known. CDR1 is GTSNPN, CDR2 SVGIG, per germline (reference sequence). The CDR3 spans 14 residues. V was pared by 1 base and J by 8 bases, with 7 bases of the junction left unmatched. For TCR beta, libraries came from iRepertoire HTBI primers and Arm-PCR of CDR3 regions. TCRdb redid the calling of the multiplex PCR reads with MiXCR, one entry per CDR3 protein. The data contain 420,000 or so distinct CDR3 sequences, around a quarter of them singletons.

The receptor comes from a female donor with Graves disease. The chain recombines TRBV30 with TRBJ1-5, with 8 positions matching TRBD1. The source material was peripheral blood mononuclear cells (PBMCs), sampled when the disease was refractory, from a patient treated with antithyroid drugs. This CDR3 is CAWSAGQGGKPQHF. CDR3 DNA: TGTGCCTGGAGTGCAGGACAGGGCGGAAAGCCCCAGCATTTT.